Following are 8 T cell receptor beta chains from one sample sequenced in a study of T-cell reconstitution after alpha-beta-depleted transplantation in children. Unique molecular identifiers featured in how the TCRbeta library was prepared. TCRdb re-called the PCR reads with MiXCR, one entry per CDR3 protein. Here the sample spans about 7,400 distinct CDR3 sequences, 30% being singletons. Sequencing was performed on peripheral blood, taken 60 days after TCRalphabeta/CD19-depleted stem cell transplant. Receptor source: a boy under two years old who had a stem cell transplant for SCID, so the T cells may come from the graft donor.

This clonotype is labeled medium-sized (0.01 to 0.1%). The chain uses TRBV5-1 and TRBJ2-7; D unclear. This CDR3 has 14 amino acids. V was cut by 0 bases and J by 3 bases, with 10 bases left in between. CDR1 is SGHRS and CDR2 is YFSETQ in the germline V gene. CDR3 in amino acids: CASSLGSGNYEQYF. CDR3 DNA sequence: TGCGCCAGCAGCTTGGGAAGTGGTAACTACGAGCAGTACTTC.

In its sample, this clonotype ranks as medium-sized. The gene calls are TRBV6-5 and TRBJ2-7; tentatively, D is TRBD1 (6 bases). The CDR3 extends over 14 amino acids. Germline V lookup: CDR1 MNHEY, CDR2 SVGAGI. With 6 bases removed from V and 4 bases from J, the gap between germline ends came to 16 bases. As DNA, the CDR3 is TGTGCCAGCAGCCCCACAGGGTTAGGGTACGAGCAGTACTTC. Its protein product is CASSPTGLGYEQYF.

This clonotype qualifies as medium-sized (0.01 to 0.1%). The rearrangement links TRBV3-1 to TRBJ2-5, with TRBD1 matching 8 bases. CDR1 and CDR2 (germline): LGHDT, YNNKEL (reference sequence). V was pared by 2 bases and J by 4 bases, with 6 bases of the junction left unmatched. CDR3 length: 15 residues. The CDR3 DNA is TGTGCCAGCAGCCAACTACGGACAGGGAGAGAGACCCAGTACTTC. Translated, it gives CASSQLRTGRETQYF.

The chain recombines TRBV7-8 with TRBJ2-3; 11 nucleotides agree with TRBD2. This CDR3 is 17 amino acids long. Germline V gene lookup returns CDR1 SGHVS and CDR2 FQNEAQ. The J segment lost 2 bases and the V segment lost 1 base, leaving 5 bases of the junction unmatched. In nucleotides, the CDR3 is TGTGCCAGCAGCTTAGGTACTAGCGGGAGATACACAGATACGCAGTATTTT. As protein: CASSLGTSGRYTDTQYF. Together with reference TRBV7-8 and TRBJ2-3, the CDR3 gives the full variable domain: GAGVSQSPRYKVAKRGQDVALRCDPISGHVSLFWYQQALGQGPEFLTYFQNEAQLDKSGLPSDRFFAERPEGSVSTLKIQRTQQEDSAVYLCASSLGTSGRYTDTQYFGPGTRLTVL.

Ten or more counts support this clonotype. The chain combines TRBV19 with TRBJ2-3, with D tentatively TRBD1 (5 bases). Germline values: CDR1 LNHDA, CDR2 SQIVND (reference sequence). V gave up 6 bases and J gave up 4 bases, with 17 bases separating them. This CDR3 comprises 15 residues. The CDR3 bases are TGTGCCAGTAGCCGGACATCCCCTGGCCCAGATACGCAGTATTTT. Translation gives CASSRTSPGPDTQYF.

The chain couples TRBV9 to TRBJ2-1; D is possibly TRBD1 (6 bases). V lost 0 bases, J lost 9 bases, and 13 bases lay in between. The germline V gene encodes CDR1 SGDLS and CDR2 YYNGEE. The CDR3 consists of 14 residues. The CDR3 sequence is CASSVVEQGIEQFF. In DNA form, the CDR3 reads TGTGCCAGCAGCGTAGTGGAACAGGGCATTGAGCAGTTCTTC.

In this sample, this clonotype is medium-sized. This chain links TRBV4-1 with TRBJ1-5; 8 nucleotides line up with TRBD1. Trimming removed 4 bases from V and 1 base from J; junction bases left unmatched: 9. Germline V gene lookup returns CDR1 MGHRA and CDR2 YSYEKL. The CDR3 is made up of 17 amino acids. In nucleotides, the CDR3 is TGCGCCAGCAGCCTTCAGGGGGCGCGGGGAAGCAATCAGCCCCAGCATTTT. This gives the protein CASSLQGARGSNQPQHF.

This clonotype is medium-sized in the sample. This CDR3 reads CASSSPGQTNNEQFF. DNA for the CDR3: TGTGCCAGCAGTTCCCCGGGGCAGACTAACAATGAGCAGTTCTTC. The rearrangement uses TRBV6-5 and TRBJ2-1, with D perhaps TRBD1 or TRBD2 (5 bases each). V dropped 4 bases and J dropped 5 bases, with 15 bases sitting between them. The CDR3 runs to 15 residues. CDR1 is MNHEY and CDR2 is SVGAGI in the germline V gene.